This TCR beta chain was captured in a study of cytomegalovirus exposure and HLA in healthy donors (dated by TCRdb to about 2017). As for the study more broadly: An earlier analysis of roughly 630 of the donors reported about 250 Gb of sequence data and some 100 million unique TCR beta sequences from about 180 million T cells. About 300 gigabases of sequencing data and approximately 92 million unique TCR sequences made up an early release that covered approximately 650 HLA-typed donors. Of the roughly 390 genotyped donors, less than 85% were placed in the genetic ancestry cluster associated with self-reported Caucasian donors. The study was designed to test whether signatures of past pathogen exposure could be identified by cataloging public T cell receptors. The study used immunosequencing to profile the T cell repertoires of approximately 690 subjects and linked those repertoires to cytomegalovirus serostatus. A separate validation cohort of roughly 120 different subjects was used in addition to the roughly 670-subject first cohort. High-throughput TCR immunosequencing, statistical association of individual TCRs with disease status, and machine learning were combined to predict cytomegalovirus infection status. A later analysis re-examined previously published TCR beta repertoires from just over 650 donors and added high-resolution HLA genotyping to investigate patterns of TCR occurrence. Rather than drawing on any new phenotypic data, the later analysis identified candidate immune exposures from TCR beta sequences and the way those sequences occurred across donors. An earlier analysis of several hundred of the donors applied high-throughput TCR beta sequencing to assess whether each TCR beta V gene segment acted as functional or pseudogenic. Donor age, sex, ethnicity and CMV serostatus were compiled alongside the repertoire data. A later genetic analysis used genome-wide SNP genotypes for about 65% of the 666 donors, treating that subset as a discovery cohort. Every repertoire in the discovery cohort had been generated on one and the same sequencing platform. HLA typing included class I and class II loci at four-digit resolution. The number of typed donors differed by locus: about 620-630 for A, B, C, DRB1 and DQB1; 522 for DQA1; about 600 for DPA1; and some 450 for DPB1. Several DR-DQ haplotypes were handled as single units for association and clustering, since linkage in the cohort was strong. Among over 350 genotyped donors of the cohort, an average of approximately 240,000 unique TCR beta nucleotide sequences were sequenced per donor, roughly 18% of them non-productive.

The paper as a whole reports these results and caveats: Most TCR sequences were seen in very few donors, while some public TCRs were found in many individuals. A further reported finding was that TCR beta sequences accurately predicted the HLA-A and HLA-B alleles for most subjects in the first cohort. Some IMGT-functional V segments, including TRBV6-2 and TRBV6-3, could not be distinguished by the 87-base-pair reads and were therefore excluded. The study listed 164 TCR beta chains as associated with cytomegalovirus. Because counts were too low, about 18 rarely observed V segments, including chromosome 9 orphons, were excluded from the earlier analysis of around 590 of the donors. A later analysis associated around 16,000 TCR beta sequences with specific HLA alleles at a false discovery rate of 0.05. According to a later analysis, parvovirus B19, influenza, CMV and Epstein-Barr virus appeared linked to several top co-occurrence clusters. The presence/absence analyses assumed that sequencing depth was roughly uniform across donors, and that assumption may not be true. In vitro tests confirmed that a few of the cytomegalovirus-associated TCR beta chains recognize cytomegalovirus antigens. The sequencing pipeline was judged likely to have produced a cluster of highly shared sequence variants as a technical artifact. In a later analysis, HLA-associated TCR beta chains showed more clonal expansion and lower generation probabilities than non-associated chains that were equally common. HLA typing was unavailable for some donors at each locus, so association tests used only the typed subset. Only TCR beta chains were sequenced in this cohort, and the absence of alpha or paired-chain data limited detectable features. The authors suggested that the approach could potentially be extended to other disease states and immunological phenotypes. In a later analysis, TCR association rates were found to vary across HLA loci, with the most associated TCRs seen for DRB1 alleles and the fewest for HLA-C alleles. A later analysis found that most CMV-associated TCR beta chains appeared HLA-restricted, with HLA associations seemingly driven largely by CMV exposure. Correlated functional status among segregating V segments might reflect linkage disequilibrium, but an unknown experimental factor could not be ruled out. V-gene and J-gene trimming of TCR beta chains was associated with a missense DCLRE1C variant in a later genetic analysis, and the association was replicated in an independent cohort. When HLA alleles, especially DR and DQ, strongly co-occurred, attributing TCR associations to individual alleles was difficult. A later genetic analysis reported fewer N-insertions in productive TCRs among donors in an Asian-associated ancestry cluster than the roughly 700-donor mean. The classifier was reported to diagnose cytomegalovirus status with high specificity and sensitivity in both the original cohort and the validation cohort. Broadly in line with IMGT annotations, most TCR beta V segments showed up in productive rearrangements about 87% or about 30% of the time in an earlier analysis of around 550 of the donors. Immune exposure information for the cohort was limited to CMV serostatus.

This clone was found a few times. Its binding antigen is unknown. It has no much larger one-base neighbor in the sample; base qualities were not kept. Reading the germline V gene gives CDR1 MNHEY and CDR2 SVGAGI. Trimming costs V 7 bases and J 4 bases, and their ends lie 13 bases apart. The CDR3 goes from the cysteine to the phenylalanine over 13 residues. CDR3 DNA is the only sequence kept; it has 39 bases, read in frame from the first base. In total, more than 500 healthy bone marrow donors made up the cohort. Cohort members were all nominally healthy when sampled, although unrecorded immune exposures were likely present. The donor was CMV seropositive and belonged to the group of 250 to 350 seropositive cohort members. A peripheral blood sample was provided by each donor, and peripheral blood mononuclear cells were used for TCR beta sequencing. Genomic DNA was extracted from the blood cell samples with the Qiagen DNeasy Blood Extraction Kit.

The method behind the library was the immunoSEQ multiplex PCR assay. For the multiplex PCR, a mixture combining 60 forward primers for TCR Vbeta segments and 13 reverse primers for TCR Jbeta segments was used. A multiplex PCR assay on genomic DNA amplified the CDR3 region of rearranged TCR beta genes. The amplified TCR beta libraries were sequenced on the Illumina HiSeq System as 87-base-pair reads. Per the source publication's procedure: Across the roughly 640 repertoires, a later analysis counted around 80 million unique TCR beta chains, roughly 11 million of which were shared by at least two donors. Raw reads were error-corrected and collapsed into unique sequences with a nearest-neighbor algorithm that merged closely related sequences to remove PCR and sequencing errors. CDR3 sequences were aligned to IMGT reference sequences to assign V, D and J gene segments. Each retained sequence needed at least a six-nucleotide match to both a V gene segment and a J gene segment. A rearrangement counted as productive if the CDR3 had no stop codons and remained in frame with V and J, and every other rearrangement counted as non-productive. Following IMGT convention, CDR3 was defined as the stretch from the second conserved V-encoded cysteine up to the conserved J-encoded phenylalanine. The earlier analysis of 587 of the donors excluded any sequence lacking an unambiguous match to a single V gene segment. An earlier analysis of several hundred of the donors classified V segments as functional when productive rearrangements were above 56.7% and as segregating when the standard deviation between donors was above 5%. A statistical classification framework was developed to diagnose cytomegalovirus status using the catalog of TCR beta chain sequences. V and J gene assignment, in a later analysis, came from comparing TCR nucleotide sequences with IMGT/GENE-DB human TR gene sequences. A later analysis assigned CDR3 sequences and most-parsimonious VDJ recombination scenarios with the TCRdist pipeline. In a later analysis, each TCR beta chain was defined by its CDR3 amino acid sequence together with its V-gene family, and reads without a unique V-gene family were excluded. To address suspected cross-contamination and a sequencing artifact, a later analysis removed approximately 590 highly shared, low-generation-probability nucleotide sequences. A later analysis calculated a clonal expansion index for each public chain from normalized within-repertoire ranks of inferred template counts. A later analysis computed generation probabilities with a VDJ recombination model fitted to out-of-frame rearrangements, and checked the results against IGoR. In a later analysis, TCR-TCR, TCR-HLA and TCR-CMV co-occurrence was scored with hypergeometric tests, and a repertoire-size bias correction was applied to TCR pairs. A later analysis estimated false discovery rates by permuting HLA or CMV assignments 20 times. In a later analysis, co-occurring TCRs were grouped using DBSCAN, with TCRdist sequence similarity added in when clustering inside HLA-allele-positive subsets. Co-occurrence clustering excluded repertoires with fewer than 30,000 or more than 120,000 public chains, plus five with anomalous nucleotide sharing. As stored in TCRdb, this immuneACCESS dataset retains in-frame rearrangements with V and J assigned. A fraction of the clones does not appear; measured against another copy, unresolved V genes explain less than half of the discrepancy, and the remainder lacks a known reason. Clone size and the V and J calls come from that table; the DNA yielded D and trimming. In all, the sample holds 150,000 to 200,000 clones, and about 80% of those were seen once. The top ten clones comprise approximately 2% of the sample.

The material sequenced was PBMCs. This TCR derives from a young woman in good health and CMV-seropositive. The receptor chain draws on TRBV6-5 and TRBJ1-2; the D segment could be TRBD1, given 5 matching bases. The bases are TGTGCCAGCACCCCTCAGGGTTTCTATGGCTACACCTTC. Translated, it reads CASTPQGFYGYTF.